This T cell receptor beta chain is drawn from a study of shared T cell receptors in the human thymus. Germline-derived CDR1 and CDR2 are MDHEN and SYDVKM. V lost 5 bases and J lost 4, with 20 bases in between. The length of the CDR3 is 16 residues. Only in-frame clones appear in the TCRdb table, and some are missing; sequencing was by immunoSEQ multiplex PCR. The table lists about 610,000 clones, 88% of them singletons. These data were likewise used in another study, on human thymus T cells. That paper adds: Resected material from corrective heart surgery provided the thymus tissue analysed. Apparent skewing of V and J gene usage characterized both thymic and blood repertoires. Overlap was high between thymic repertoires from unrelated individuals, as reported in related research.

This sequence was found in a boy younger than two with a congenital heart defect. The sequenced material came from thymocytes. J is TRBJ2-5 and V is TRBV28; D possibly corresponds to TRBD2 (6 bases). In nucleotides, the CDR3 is TGTGCCAGCAGTCAAGGAGGGCGGCCTGGGGTAGAGACCCAGTACTTC. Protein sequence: CASSQGGRPGVETQYF.